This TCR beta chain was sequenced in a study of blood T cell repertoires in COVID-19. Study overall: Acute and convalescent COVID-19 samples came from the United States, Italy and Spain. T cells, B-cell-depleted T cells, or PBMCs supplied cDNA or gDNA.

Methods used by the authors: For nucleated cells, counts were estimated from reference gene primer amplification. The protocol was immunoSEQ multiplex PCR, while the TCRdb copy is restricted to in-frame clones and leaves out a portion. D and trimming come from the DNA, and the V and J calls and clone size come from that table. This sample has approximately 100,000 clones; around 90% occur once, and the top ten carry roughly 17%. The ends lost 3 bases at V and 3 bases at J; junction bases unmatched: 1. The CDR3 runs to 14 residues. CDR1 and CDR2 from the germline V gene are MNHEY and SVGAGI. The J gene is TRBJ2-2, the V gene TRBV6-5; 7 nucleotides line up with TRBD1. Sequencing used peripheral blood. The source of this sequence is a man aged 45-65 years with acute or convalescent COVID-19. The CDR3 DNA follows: TGTGCCAGCAGTTATACAGGGGACACCGGGGAGCTGTTTTTT. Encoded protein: CASSYTGDTGELFF.